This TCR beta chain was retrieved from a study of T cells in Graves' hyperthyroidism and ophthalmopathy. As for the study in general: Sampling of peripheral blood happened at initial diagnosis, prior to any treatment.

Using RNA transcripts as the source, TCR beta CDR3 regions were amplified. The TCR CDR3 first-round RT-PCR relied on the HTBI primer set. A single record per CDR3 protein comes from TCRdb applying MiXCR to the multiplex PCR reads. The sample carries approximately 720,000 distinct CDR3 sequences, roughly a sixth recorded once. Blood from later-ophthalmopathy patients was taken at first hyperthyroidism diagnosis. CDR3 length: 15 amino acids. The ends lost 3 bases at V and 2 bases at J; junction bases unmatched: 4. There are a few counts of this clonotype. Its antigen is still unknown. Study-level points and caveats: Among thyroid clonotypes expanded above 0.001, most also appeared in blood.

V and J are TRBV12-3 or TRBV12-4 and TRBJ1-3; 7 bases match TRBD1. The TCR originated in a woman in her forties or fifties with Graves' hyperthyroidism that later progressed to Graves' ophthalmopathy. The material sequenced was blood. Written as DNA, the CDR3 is TGTGCCAGCAGTTTTGCGGGGACAGCTGGAAACACCATATATTTT. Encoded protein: CASSFAGTAGNTIYF.